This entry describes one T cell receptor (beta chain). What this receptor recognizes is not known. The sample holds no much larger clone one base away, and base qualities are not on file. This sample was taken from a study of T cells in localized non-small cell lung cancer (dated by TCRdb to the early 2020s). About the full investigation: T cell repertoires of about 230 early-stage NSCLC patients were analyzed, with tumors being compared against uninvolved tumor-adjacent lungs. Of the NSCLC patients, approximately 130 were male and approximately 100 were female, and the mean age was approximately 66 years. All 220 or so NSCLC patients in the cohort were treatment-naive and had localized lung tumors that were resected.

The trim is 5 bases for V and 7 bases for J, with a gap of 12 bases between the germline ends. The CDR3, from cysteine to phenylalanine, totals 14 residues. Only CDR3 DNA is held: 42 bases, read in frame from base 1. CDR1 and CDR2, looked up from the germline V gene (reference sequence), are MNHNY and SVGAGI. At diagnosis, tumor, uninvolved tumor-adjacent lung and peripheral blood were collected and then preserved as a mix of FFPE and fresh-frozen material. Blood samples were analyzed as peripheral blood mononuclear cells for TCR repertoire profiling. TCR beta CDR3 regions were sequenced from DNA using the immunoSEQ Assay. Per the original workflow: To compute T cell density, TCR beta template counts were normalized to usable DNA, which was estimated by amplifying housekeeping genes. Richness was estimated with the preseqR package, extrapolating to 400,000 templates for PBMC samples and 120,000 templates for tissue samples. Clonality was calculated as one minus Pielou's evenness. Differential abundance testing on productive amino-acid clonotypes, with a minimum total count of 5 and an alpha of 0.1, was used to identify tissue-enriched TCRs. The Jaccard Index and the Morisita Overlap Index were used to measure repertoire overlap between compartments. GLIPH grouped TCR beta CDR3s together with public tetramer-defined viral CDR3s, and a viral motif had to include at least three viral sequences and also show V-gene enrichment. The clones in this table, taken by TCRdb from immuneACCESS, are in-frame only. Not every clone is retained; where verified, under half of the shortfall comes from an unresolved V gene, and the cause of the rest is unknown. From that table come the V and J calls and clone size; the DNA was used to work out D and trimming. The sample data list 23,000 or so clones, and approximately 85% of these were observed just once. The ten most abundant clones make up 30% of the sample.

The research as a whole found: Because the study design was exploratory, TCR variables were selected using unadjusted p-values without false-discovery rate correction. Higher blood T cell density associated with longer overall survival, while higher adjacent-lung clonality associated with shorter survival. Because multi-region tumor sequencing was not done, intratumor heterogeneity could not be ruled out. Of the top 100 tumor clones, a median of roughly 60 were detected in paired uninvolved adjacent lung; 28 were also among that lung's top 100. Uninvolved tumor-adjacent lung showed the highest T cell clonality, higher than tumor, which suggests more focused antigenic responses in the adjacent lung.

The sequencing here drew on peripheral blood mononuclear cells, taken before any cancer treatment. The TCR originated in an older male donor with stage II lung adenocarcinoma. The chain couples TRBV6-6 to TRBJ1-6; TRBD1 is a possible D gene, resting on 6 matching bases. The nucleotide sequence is TGTGCCAGCAGTCCAAGACAGGCGAATTCACCCCTCCACTTT. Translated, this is CASSPRQANSPLHF.